The clone carrying this TCR beta chain appeared many times. Its target is unknown. These data originate in a study of CD8 T cells in ankylosing spondylitis. Quantitative barcoded 5'-RACE was used to prepare TCR beta libraries. TCRdb ran MiXCR on the 5' RACE reads and lists one entry per CDR3 protein. The sample yields fewer than 250,000 distinct CDR3 sequences, roughly 24% seen once. General study points: Disease-linked clones reportedly showed significant enrichment in matched ankylosing spondylitis synovial fluid. Prior literature has documented some motif variants in synovial fluid and blood from reactive arthritis. Made up of under ten highly homologous variants, a TCR beta motif appeared characteristic of ankylosing spondylitis blood.

The receptor comes from a male donor with ankylosing spondylitis or in good health (not recorded which). Material: blood, either unsorted or a sorted T cell fraction (not recorded which).

CDR3: CASSLASGPYNEQFF. In nucleotides, the CDR3 is TGCGCCAGCAGCTTGGCCTCAGGCCCCTACAATGAGCAGTTCTTC. The chain combines TRBV5-1 with TRBJ2-1; no reliable D call. CDR3 length equals 15 residues. Trimming removed 0 bases at V and 2 bases at J, with 9 bases between. CDR1 and CDR2 from the germline V gene are SGHRS and YFSETQ.